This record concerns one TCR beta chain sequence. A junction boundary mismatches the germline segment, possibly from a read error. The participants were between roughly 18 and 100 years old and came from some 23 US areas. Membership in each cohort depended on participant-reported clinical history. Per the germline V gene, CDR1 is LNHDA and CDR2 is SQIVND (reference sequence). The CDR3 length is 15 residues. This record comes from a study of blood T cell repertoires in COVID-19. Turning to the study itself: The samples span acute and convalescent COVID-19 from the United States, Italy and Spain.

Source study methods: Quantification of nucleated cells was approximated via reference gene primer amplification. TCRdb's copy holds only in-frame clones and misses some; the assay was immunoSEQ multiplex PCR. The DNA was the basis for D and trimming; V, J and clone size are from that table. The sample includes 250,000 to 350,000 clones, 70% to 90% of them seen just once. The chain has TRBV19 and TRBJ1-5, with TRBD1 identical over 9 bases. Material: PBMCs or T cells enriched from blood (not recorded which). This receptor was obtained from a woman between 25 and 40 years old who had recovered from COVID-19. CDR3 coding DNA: TGTGCCAGTACTATAACAGGGGGCGGAAATCAGCCCCAGCATTTT. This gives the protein CASTITGGGNQPQHF.